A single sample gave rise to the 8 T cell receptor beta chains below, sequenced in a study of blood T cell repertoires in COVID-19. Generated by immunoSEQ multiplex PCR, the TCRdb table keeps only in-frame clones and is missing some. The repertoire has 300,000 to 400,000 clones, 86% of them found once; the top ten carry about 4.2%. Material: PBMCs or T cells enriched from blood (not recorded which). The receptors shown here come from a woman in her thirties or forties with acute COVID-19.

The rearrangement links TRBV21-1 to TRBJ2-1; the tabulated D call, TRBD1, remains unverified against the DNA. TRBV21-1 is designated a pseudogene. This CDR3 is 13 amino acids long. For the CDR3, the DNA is TGTGCCAGCAGCAAAGACATCTACAATGAGCAGTTCTTC. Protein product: CASSKDIYNEQFF.

CDR3 DNA sequence: TGTGCCAGTAGTTCCGGACAGAAAGAGGGGGCGGCCCAGTACTTC. Translated: CASSSGQKEGAAQYF. The chain joins TRBV19 to TRBJ2-5, with 7 bases lining up with TRBD1. V was clipped by 5 bases and J by 9 bases; unmatched bases: 15. Germline loops: CDR1 LNHDA, CDR2 SQIVND (reference sequence). There are 15 residues in the CDR3.

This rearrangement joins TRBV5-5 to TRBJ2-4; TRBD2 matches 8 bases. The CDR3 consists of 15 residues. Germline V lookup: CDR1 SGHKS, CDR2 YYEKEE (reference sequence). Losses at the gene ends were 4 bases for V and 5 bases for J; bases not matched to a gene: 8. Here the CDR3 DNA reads TGTGCCAGCAGCCAACCGGGACTAGGCCAAAACATTCAGTACTTC. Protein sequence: CASSQPGLGQNIQYF.

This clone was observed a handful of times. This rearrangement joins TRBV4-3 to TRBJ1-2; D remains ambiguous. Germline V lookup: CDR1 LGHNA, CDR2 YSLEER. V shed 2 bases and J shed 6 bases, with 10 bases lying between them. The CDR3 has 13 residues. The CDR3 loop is CASSQSGWDGYTF. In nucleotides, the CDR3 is TGCGCCAGCAGCCAATCAGGATGGGATGGCTACACCTTC.

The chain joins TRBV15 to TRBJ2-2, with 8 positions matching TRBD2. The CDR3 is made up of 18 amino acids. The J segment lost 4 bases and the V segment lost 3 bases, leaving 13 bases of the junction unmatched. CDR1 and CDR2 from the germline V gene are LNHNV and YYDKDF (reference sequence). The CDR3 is CATSRPSTTSASTGELFF. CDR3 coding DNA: TGTGCCACCAGCAGGCCCTCCACGACTAGCGCGAGCACCGGGGAGCTGTTTTTT.

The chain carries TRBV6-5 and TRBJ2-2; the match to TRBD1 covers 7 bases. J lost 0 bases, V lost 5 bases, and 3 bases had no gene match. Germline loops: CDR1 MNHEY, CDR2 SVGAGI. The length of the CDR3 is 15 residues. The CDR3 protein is CASSLQGTNTGELFF. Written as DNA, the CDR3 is TGTGCCAGCAGTCTACAGGGGACGAACACCGGGGAGCTGTTTTTT.

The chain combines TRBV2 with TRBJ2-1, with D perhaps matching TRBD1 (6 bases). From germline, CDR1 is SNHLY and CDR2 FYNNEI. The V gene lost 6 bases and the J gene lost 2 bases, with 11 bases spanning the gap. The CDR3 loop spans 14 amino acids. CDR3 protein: CASSGPGAYNEQFF. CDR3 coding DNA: TGTGCCAGCAGCGGCCCAGGGGCCTACAATGAGCAGTTCTTC.

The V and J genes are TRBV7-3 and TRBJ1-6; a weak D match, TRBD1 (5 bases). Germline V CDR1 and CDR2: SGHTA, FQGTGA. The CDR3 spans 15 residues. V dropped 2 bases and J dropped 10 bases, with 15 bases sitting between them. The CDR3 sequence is CASSLYAGTGSPLHF. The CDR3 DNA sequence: TGTGCCAGCAGCTTATATGCGGGGACGGGATCACCCCTCCACTTT.